These 28 T cell receptor beta chains originate from one sample sequenced in a study of cytomegalovirus exposure and HLA in healthy donors. The study ran its PCR with 60 Vbeta and 13 Jbeta primers. Libraries were prepared by immunoSEQ multiplex PCR; TCRdb keeps only in-frame clonotypes and omits some of them. The sample totals about 96,000 clones. Sequencing used PBMCs. The receptors derive from a woman in her 30s in good health and CMV-seronegative.

The chain has TRBV6-1 and TRBJ2-7; 12 bases fit TRBD2. Germline V gene data show CDR1 as MNHNS and CDR2 as SASEGT. The CDR3 extends over 15 amino acids. With 2 bases clipped from V and 4 bases from J, the junction kept 3 bases outside the gene matches. CDR3 DNA: TGTGCCAGCAGTGAACTAGCGGGAGGGTCATACGAGCAGTACTTC. Its translation: CASSELAGGSYEQYF.

The rearrangement uses TRBV5-6 and TRBJ1-4, with D uncertain. Looked up from germline, CDR1 is SGHDT and CDR2 is YYEEEE. The CDR3 extends over 15 amino acids. V was trimmed by 0 bases and J by 4 bases, leaving 10 bases between them. The CDR3 nucleotides read TGTGCCAGCAGCTTGGGCTGGGCCGGTAATGAAAAACTGTTTTTT. Translation: CASSLGWAGNEKLFF.

The V call is TRBV6-1, the J call TRBJ2-6, with D hard to call. Germline CDR1 MNHNS, CDR2 SASEGT. V dropped 1 base and J dropped 0 bases, with 4 bases sitting between them. This CDR3 has 15 amino acids. The CDR3 region has the DNA TGTGCCAGCAGTGAAGAGCTCTCTGGGGCCAACGTCCTGACTTTC. Its translation is CASSEELSGANVLTF.

This chain links TRBV19 with TRBJ1-1, with no clear D. The V and J ends lost 1 base and 1 base respectively, with 10 bases between them. Germline V CDR1 and CDR2: LNHDA, SQIVND (reference sequence). The CDR3 length is 15 residues. Written as DNA, the CDR3 is TGTGCCAGTAGTATAGCCTGGGCGGGGAACACTGAAGCTTTCTTT. It yields the protein CASSIAWAGNTEAFF.

The chain has TRBV7-3 and TRBJ2-5; a weak D match, TRBD1 (6 bases). Per germline, CDR1 SGHTA and CDR2 FQGTGA. The CDR3 is 16 amino acids. Between the trimmed V and J ends, which lost 3 bases and 1 base, there was a span of 15 bases. This CDR3 is CASSLDRATSQETQYF. The CDR3 nucleotides read TGTGCCAGCAGCTTGGACAGAGCGACCTCCCAAGAGACCCAGTACTTC.

The chain uses TRBV7-8 and TRBJ1-4; D gene uncertain. V dropped 11 bases and J dropped 4 bases, with 20 bases sitting between them. The CDR3 totals 15 residues. Per germline, CDR1 SGHVS and CDR2 FQNEAQ. The CDR3 is CACTSVAGFNEKLFF. CDR3 DNA sequence: TGTGCCTGTACATCAGTGGCGGGTTTTAATGAAAAACTGTTTTTT. Full variable domain (remainder filled in from reference TRBV7-8 and TRBJ1-4): GAGVSQSPRYKVAKRGQDVALRCDPISGHVSLFWYQQALGQGPEFLTYFQNEAQLDKSGLPSDRFFAERPEGSVSTLKIQRTQQEDSAVYLCACTSVAGFNEKLFFGSGTQLSVL.

This chain uses TRBV15 with TRBJ1-1, with D hard to call. V was clipped by 0 bases and J by 6 bases, with 8 bases between them. There are 13 residues in the CDR3. Germline loops: CDR1 LNHNV, CDR2 YYDKDF (reference sequence). Here the CDR3 reads CATSRDIGAEAFF. In nucleotides, the CDR3 is TGTGCCACCAGCAGAGATATCGGGGCTGAAGCTTTCTTT.

V gene TRBV28 combines with J gene TRBJ1-3; 7 positions agree with TRBD1. V shed 7 bases, J shed 2 bases, and the junction held 8 bases outside the gene matches. Germline-derived CDR1 and CDR2 are MDHEN and SYDVKM. The CDR3 is 15 amino acids. This CDR3 is CASIDAGTAGNTIYF. CDR3 coding DNA: TGTGCCAGCATCGACGCCGGGACAGCTGGAAACACCATATATTTT.

J is TRBJ2-3 and V is TRBV7-9; possible D gene TRBD1, 6 bases. V was clipped by 5 bases and J by 0 bases, with 12 bases between them. Germline V gene data show CDR1 as SEHNR and CDR2 as FQNEAQ (reference sequence). This CDR3 has 15 amino acids. CDR3: CASSLRDTSTDTQYF. For the CDR3, the DNA is TGTGCCAGCAGCCTCCGGGACACTAGCACAGATACGCAGTATTTT.

This chain joins TRBV4-2 and TRBJ2-7; tentatively, D is TRBD1 (5 bases). V was shortened by 1 base and J by 2 bases, with 12 bases between the two germline ends. There are 15 residues in the CDR3. CDR1 is LGHNA, CDR2 YNFKEQ, per germline. CDR3 amino acids: CASSQVGRVAYEQYF. In DNA form, the CDR3 reads TGTGCCAGCAGCCAAGTCGGCAGGGTCGCCTACGAGCAGTACTTC.

V and J are TRBV28 and TRBJ2-5; tentatively, D is TRBD1 (8 bases). Germline V CDR1 and CDR2: MDHEN, SYDVKM. V was shortened by 8 bases and J by 5 bases, with 21 bases between the two germline ends. The CDR3 consists of 15 residues. CDR3 sequence (DNA): TGTGCCAGCTACACCAGTAAACAGGGGGGGGAGACCCAGTACTTC. Translation gives CASYTSKQGGETQYF.

The V call is TRBV28, the J call TRBJ1-1, with 7 bases lining up with TRBD1. The CDR3 has 14 amino acids. J was trimmed by 8 bases and V by 6 bases; bases with no gene match: 12. In germline, CDR1 is MDHEN, CDR2 SYDVKM. CDR3 DNA: TGTGCCAGCAGCGCCATACCCGGGACAGACGAAGCTTTCTTT. Translated, it gives CASSAIPGTDEAFF.

CDR3 loop: CASSGTGGAQCTF. CDR3 in DNA: TGTGCCAGCAGTGGGACAGGGGGTGCCCAATGCACCTTC. The V and J genes are TRBV6-1 and TRBJ1-2; the match to TRBD1 covers 10 bases. The CDR3 covers 13 residues. Germline loops: CDR1 MNHNS, CDR2 SASEGT. The V gene end was trimmed by 4 bases and the J gene end by 13 bases; junction bases not matched to a gene: 9.

The genes are TRBV27 and TRBJ1-2; no clear D gene. V shed 8 bases and J shed 4 bases, with 11 bases lying between them. This CDR3 contains 12 residues. From germline, CDR1 is MNHEY and CDR2 SMNVEV (reference sequence). CDR3 nucleotides: TGTGCCAGCGGGAGGGCGGGCTATGGCTACACCTTC. It is translated as CASGRAGYGYTF.

The chain joins TRBV4-1 to TRBJ1-6; D gene unclear. Trimming pared 4 bases from V and 13 bases from J, leaving 23 bases between. CDR1 is MGHRA, CDR2 YSYEKL, per germline. The CDR3 length is 16 residues. DNA of the CDR3: TGCGCCAGCAGCCGAGCGCACCTGGAGGCTTTATTCCCCCTCCACTTT. The encoded protein is CASSRAHLEALFPLHF.

This chain connects TRBV21-1 to TRBJ2-7; TRBD1 is taken as the D call from the table, unchecked against the DNA. TRBV21-1 is a documented pseudogene. The CDR3 length is 12 residues. CDR3 nucleotides: TGTGCCCCCGGCAGTGAAGGGGACGAGCAGTACTTC. Protein sequence: CAPGSEGDEQYF.

Here the CDR3 reads CASSQDFGTGAYYGYTF. DNA for the CDR3: TGCGCCAGCAGCCAAGATTTCGGGACAGGGGCCTACTATGGCTACACCTTC. This chain uses TRBV4-1 with TRBJ1-2; 10 bases line up with TRBD1. This CDR3 region has 17 residues. With V trimmed by 0 bases and J by 3 bases, 7 bases remained unmatched. Germline V gene sequence: CDR1 MGHRA, CDR2 YSYEKL.

The chain carries TRBV7-3 and TRBJ1-6; D perhaps matches TRBD1 (5 bases). Germline CDR1 and CDR2: SGHTA and FQGTGA. The V gene lost 4 bases and the J gene lost 4 bases, with 8 bases spanning the gap. This CDR3 spans 14 amino acids. The CDR3 coding sequence is TGTGCCAGCAGCTCGCAGGGTTATAATTCACCCCTCCACTTT. Residues: CASSSQGYNSPLHF.

The chain combines TRBV9 with TRBJ1-2; a possible D gene is TRBD1 (6 bases). In germline, CDR1 is SGDLS, CDR2 YYNGEE. This CDR3 spans 16 amino acids. V lost 3 bases, J lost 6 bases, and 21 bases lay in between. In DNA form, the CDR3 reads TGTGCCAGCAGCGGGCGGGTGGGGGCGGAGGTGGATGGCTACACCTTC. This encodes CASSGRVGAEVDGYTF.

The V and J genes are TRBV18 and TRBJ2-5; TRBD2 might be the D (6 bases). V dropped 6 bases and J dropped 3 bases, with 11 bases sitting between them. The CDR3 runs 13 residues. From germline, CDR1 is KGHSH and CDR2 LQKENI. The CDR3 DNA sequence: TGTGCCAGCTCGGGCGGGGTAGAAGAGACCCAGTACTTC. Translation gives CASSGGVEETQYF.

The chain has TRBV7-8 and TRBJ1-1; D is perhaps TRBD1 (6 bases). The CDR3 runs to 14 residues. In germline, CDR1 is SGHVS, CDR2 FQNEAQ. V lost 5 bases to trimming and J lost 1 base, with 11 bases between them. The CDR3 loop is CASSALTGNTEAFF. The DNA for the CDR3 is TGTGCCAGCAGCGCCCTGACAGGGAACACTGAAGCTTTCTTT.

The chain recombines TRBV5-4 with TRBJ1-1; the D gene is possibly TRBD1 (6 bases). Germline CDR1 and CDR2: SGHNT and YYREEE (reference sequence). With 4 bases removed from V and 3 bases from J, the gap between germline ends came to 19 bases. The CDR3 is made up of 16 amino acids. This CDR3 is CASSPGGGGGYTEAFF. The DNA of the CDR3 is TGTGCCAGCAGCCCAGGAGGGGGGGGTGGGTACACTGAAGCTTTCTTT.

The chain employs TRBV29-1 and TRBJ1-1; the D gene is possibly TRBD1 (6 bases). CDR3 length: 15 residues. V was pared by 5 bases and J by 1 base, with 17 bases between. Germline V gives CDR1 SQVTM, CDR2 ANQGSEA. The DNA of the CDR3 is TGCAGCGTTAGGGAGGGGGGAGTCGAGAACACTGAAGCTTTCTTT. Protein product: CSVREGGVENTEAFF. Complete variable domain (other parts from reference TRBV29-1 and TRBJ1-1): SAVISQKPSRDICQRGTSLTIQCQVDSQVTMMFWYRQQPGQSLTLIATANQGSEATYESGFVIDKFPISRPNLTFSTLTVSNMSPEDSSIYLCSVREGGVENTEAFFGQGTRLTVV.

The V call is TRBV27, the J call TRBJ1-4, with 9 bases aligning to TRBD1. CDR1 MNHEY and CDR2 SMNVEV come from the germline V gene (reference sequence). The length of the CDR3 is 14 residues. V shed 6 bases, J shed 7 bases, and the junction held 6 bases outside the gene matches. The CDR3 DNA reads TGTGCCAGCAGGGTTACAGGGGGCGGTGAAAAACTGTTTTTT. Its protein is CASRVTGGGEKLFF.

The chain has TRBV5-1 and TRBJ1-2; no reliable D call. The CDR3 contains 12 residues. The germline CDR1 and CDR2 sequences are SGHRS and YFSETQ. Trimming left V 2 bases short and J 5 bases short, with 7 bases between. In DNA, the CDR3 is TGCGCCAGCAGCTTCTCAGGATATGGCTACACCTTC. Translated, it gives CASSFSGYGYTF.

This chain uses TRBV9 with TRBJ1-1, with TRBD1 as a possible D gene (6 bases). Per germline, CDR1 SGDLS and CDR2 YYNGEE. The CDR3 is 12 amino acids. V shed 4 bases and J shed 10 bases, with 14 bases lying between them. The CDR3 is CASSQTQGRAFF. CDR3 in DNA: TGTGCCAGCAGCCAGACGCAGGGGAGAGCTTTCTTT.

The chain carries TRBV7-9 and TRBJ1-4; possibly TRBD1 for D (6 bases). CDR1 is SEHNR and CDR2 is FQNEAQ in the germline V gene (reference sequence). The V end was cut by 4 bases, the J end by 3 bases, with 12 bases between. CDR3 length equals 15 residues. CDR3 sequence: CASSSYREPNEKLFF. In nucleotides, the CDR3 is TGTGCCAGCAGCTCCTACAGGGAGCCTAATGAAAAACTGTTTTTT. The full variable domain, its missing parts supplied by reference TRBV7-9 and TRBJ1-4, is DTGVSQNPRHKITKRGQNVTFRCDPISEHNRLYWYRQTLGQGPEFLTYFQNEAQLEKSRLLSDRFSAERPKGSFSTLEIQRTEQGDSAMYLCASSSYREPNEKLFFGSGTQLSVL.

The chain has TRBV18 and TRBJ2-5; TRBD2 is a possible D gene (5 bases). The CDR3 has 15 amino acids. V dropped 3 bases and J dropped 1 base, with 12 bases sitting between them. The germline V gene encodes CDR1 KGHSH and CDR2 LQKENI. In DNA, the CDR3 is TGTGCCAGCTCACCTCGGCCGGGAATCCAAGAGACCCAGTACTTC. It specifies CASSPRPGIQETQYF.